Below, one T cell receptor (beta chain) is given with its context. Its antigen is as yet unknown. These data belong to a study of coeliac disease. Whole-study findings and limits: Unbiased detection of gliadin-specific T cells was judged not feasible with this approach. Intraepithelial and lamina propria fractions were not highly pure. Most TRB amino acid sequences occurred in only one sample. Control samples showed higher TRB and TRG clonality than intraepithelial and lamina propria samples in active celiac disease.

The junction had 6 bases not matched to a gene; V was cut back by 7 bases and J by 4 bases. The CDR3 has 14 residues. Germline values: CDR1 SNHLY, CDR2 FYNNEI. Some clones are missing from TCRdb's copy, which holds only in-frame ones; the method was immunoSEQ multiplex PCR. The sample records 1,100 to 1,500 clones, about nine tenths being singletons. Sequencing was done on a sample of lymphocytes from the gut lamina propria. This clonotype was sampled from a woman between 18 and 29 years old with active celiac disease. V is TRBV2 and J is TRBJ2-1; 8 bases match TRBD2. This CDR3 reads CASKIAGLYNEQFF. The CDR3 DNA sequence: TGTGCCAGCAAAATAGCGGGATTGTACAATGAGCAGTTCTTC. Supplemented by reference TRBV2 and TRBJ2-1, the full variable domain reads EPEVTQTPSHQVTQMGQEVILRCVPISNHLYFYWYRQILGQKVEFLVSFYNNEISEKSEIFDDQFSVERPDGSNFTLKIRSTKLEDSAMYFCASKIAGLYNEQFFGPGTRLTVL.